Following are 5 T cell receptor beta chains from one sample sequenced in a study of T cell clonotyping in hematopoietic cell transplantation. Generated by immunoSEQ multiplex PCR, the TCRdb table keeps only in-frame clones and is missing some. In the table there are roughly 9,900 clones, nearly 80% of which are singletons. The sample in question was peripheral blood mononuclear cells, obtained 180 days after allogeneic stem cell transplant. The receptor source for this set is a female patient aged 50-60 years who had an allogeneic stem cell transplant from a related donor, so the T cells may come from the graft donor. Some clones in this sample may be carry-over from other donors' samples.

V is TRBV30 and J is TRBJ1-6; TRBD1 is a possible D gene (6 bases). Germline CDR1 is GTSNPN and CDR2 is SVGIG (reference sequence). V gave up 4 bases and J gave up 10 bases, with 14 bases separating them. The CDR3 has 13 amino acids. The DNA for the CDR3 is TGTGCCTGGAAGGTACAGGGTGGCTCACCCCTCCACTTT. This sequence encodes CAWKVQGGSPLHF. The entire variable domain, with the rest obtained from reference TRBV30 and TRBJ1-6, is as follows: SQTIHQWPATLVQPVGSPLSLECTVEGTSNPNLYWYRQAAGRGLQLLFYSVGIGQISSEVPQNLSASRPQDRQFILSSKKLLLSDSGFYLCAWKVQGGSPLHFGNGTRLTVT.

Regarding this clone: Other DNA sequences in the same sample also yield this CDR3. V and J are TRBV6-5 and TRBJ1-1; TRBD1 is a possible D gene (5 bases). This CDR3 spans 15 amino acids. Trimming shortened V by 4 bases and J by 1 base, and 13 bases separated the two germline ends. Germline V gene lookup returns CDR1 MNHEY and CDR2 SVGAGI. CDR3 amino acids: CASSSPRGGNTEAFF. The CDR3 bases are TGTGCCAGCAGTTCCCCGCGGGGGGGGAACACTGAAGCTTTCTTT.

V and J are TRBV27 and TRBJ1-6; a possible D gene is TRBD1 (5 bases). The germline V gene has CDR1 MNHEY and CDR2 SMNVEV (reference sequence). Trimming pared 7 bases from V and 3 bases from J, leaving 13 bases between. The CDR3 is 15 amino acids. CDR3 region: CASNPLTDYNSPLHF. The CDR3 DNA reads as TGTGCCAGCAACCCCCTGACAGACTATAATTCACCCCTCCACTTT.

The chain employs TRBV7-9 and TRBJ1-2, with D possibly TRBD1 on 5 matching bases. Germline V gives CDR1 SEHNR, CDR2 FQNEAQ (reference sequence). The V end lost 0 bases, the J end lost 6 bases, and 8 bases lay between the germline ends. This CDR3 region has 13 residues. CDR3 coding DNA: TGTGCCAGCAGCTTAGCGTTACAGGATGGCTACACCTTC. Protein: CASSLALQDGYTF.

J is TRBJ1-5 and V is TRBV7-8, with D hard to call. Germline loops: CDR1 SGHVS, CDR2 FQNEAQ. This CDR3 has 15 amino acids. V was clipped by 0 bases and J by 6 bases, with 12 bases between them. In DNA, the CDR3 is TGTGCCAGCAGCTTAGCGCGGGGAGGGCGTCAGCCCCAGCATTTT. It encodes CASSLARGGRQPQHF. The entire variable domain, with the rest obtained from reference TRBV7-8 and TRBJ1-5, is as follows: GAGVSQSPRYKVAKRGQDVALRCDPISGHVSLFWYQQALGQGPEFLTYFQNEAQLDKSGLPSDRFFAERPEGSVSTLKIQRTQQEDSAVYLCASSLARGGRQPQHFGDGTRLSIL.